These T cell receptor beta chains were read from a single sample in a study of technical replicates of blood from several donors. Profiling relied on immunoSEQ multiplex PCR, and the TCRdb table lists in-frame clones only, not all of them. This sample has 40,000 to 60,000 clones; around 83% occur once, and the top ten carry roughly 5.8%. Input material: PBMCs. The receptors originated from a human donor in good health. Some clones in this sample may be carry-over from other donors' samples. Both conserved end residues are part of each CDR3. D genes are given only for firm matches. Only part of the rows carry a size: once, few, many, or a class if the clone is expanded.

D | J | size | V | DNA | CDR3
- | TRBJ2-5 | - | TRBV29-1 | TGCAGCGTTGCTGAGGGAAGGGAGACCCAGTACTTC | CSVAEGRETQYF
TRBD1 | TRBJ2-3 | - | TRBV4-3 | TGCGCCAGCAGCCAAGATAGCCACAGGGGTCGCCTTGGAGATACGCAGTATTTT | CASSQDSHRGRLGDTQYF
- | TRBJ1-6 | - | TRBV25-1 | TGTGCCAGCAGTCCCCGTGCCGGAGGGCGAGGTAATTCACCCCTCCACTTT | CASSPRAGGRGNSPLHF
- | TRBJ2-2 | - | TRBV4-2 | TGTGCCAGCAGCCAAGAGGAGTGGACCGGGGAGCTGTTTTTT | CASSQEEWTGELFF
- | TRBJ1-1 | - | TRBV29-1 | TGCAGCGCCACAGGGATTATGAACACTGAAGCTTTCTTT | CSATGIMNTEAFF
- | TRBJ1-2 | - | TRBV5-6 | TGTGCCAGCAACGGAGGGGAACACTATGGCTACACCTTC | CASNGGEHYGYTF
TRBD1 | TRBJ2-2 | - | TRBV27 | TGTGCCAGCAGTTTGATTGGGACAGGGTTCACCGGGGAGCTGTTTTTT | CASSLIGTGFTGELFF
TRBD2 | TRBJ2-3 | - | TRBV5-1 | TGCGCCAGCACAAGAAGGGAGGGCCCAGATACGCAGTATTTT | CASTRREGPDTQYF
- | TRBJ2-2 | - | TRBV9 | TGTGCCAGCAGCGGGACAGAGGCGAACACCGGGGAGCTGTTTTTT | CASSGTEANTGELFF
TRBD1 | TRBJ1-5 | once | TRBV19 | TGTGCCGTCAGGGGGATTAGCAATCAGCCCCAGCATTTT | CAVRGISNQPQHF
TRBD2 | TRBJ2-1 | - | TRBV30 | TGTGCCTGGAGGGGTAGCGGGAGAAACAATGAGCAGTTCTTC | CAWRGSGRNNEQFF
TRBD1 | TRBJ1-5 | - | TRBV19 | TGTGCCAGTAGTACCCAGTCCACAGGGGGCAATCAGCCCCAGCATTTT | CASSTQSTGGNQPQHF
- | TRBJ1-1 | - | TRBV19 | TGTGCCAGTTTAGGCGGAATTATGAACACTGAAGCTTTCTTT | CASLGGIMNTEAFF
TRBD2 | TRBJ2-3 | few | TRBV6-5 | TGTGCCAGCAGCGTGGGAGGGGAGGGCACAGATACGCAGTATTTT | CASSVGGEGTDTQYF
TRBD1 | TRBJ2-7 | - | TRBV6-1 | TGTGCCAGCAGTGAACTGGACAGGGGCCACGAGCAGTACTTC | CASSELDRGHEQYF
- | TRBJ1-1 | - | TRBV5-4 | TGTGCCAGCAGCTTGGTAAACGGGGGCACTGAAGCTTTCTTT | CASSLVNGGTEAFF